This T cell receptor (beta chain) was recovered during a study of cytomegalovirus exposure and HLA in healthy donors. Findings and caveats of the study: Reported performance of the classifier showed diagnosis of cytomegalovirus status with high specificity and sensitivity. Three CMV-associated chains were confirmed in vitro to be specific for CMV antigens. Subsequent analysis showed first-cohort TCR clusters tending to co-occur in more than 90 validation repertoires. The authors listed 164 TCR beta chains as cytomegalovirus-associated.

In regard to this clone: Its antigen is unidentified.

The assay was immunoSEQ multiplex PCR, and TCRdb's table has in-frame clones only and misses some. The data show about 140,000 clones, 85% to 90% seen once. The CDR3 extends over 14 amino acids. Germline values: CDR1 SGHDT, CDR2 YYEEEE. V was trimmed by 4 bases and J by 4 bases, leaving 14 bases between them. V and J are TRBV5-6 and TRBJ1-2; D is perhaps TRBD1 (6 bases). The receptor comes from a young man in good health and CMV-seronegative. The sequenced sample was PBMCs. CDR3 nucleotide sequence: TGTGCCAGCAGCCAATTACAGGGTCTCTATGGCTACACCTTC. Translated: CASSQLQGLYGYTF.